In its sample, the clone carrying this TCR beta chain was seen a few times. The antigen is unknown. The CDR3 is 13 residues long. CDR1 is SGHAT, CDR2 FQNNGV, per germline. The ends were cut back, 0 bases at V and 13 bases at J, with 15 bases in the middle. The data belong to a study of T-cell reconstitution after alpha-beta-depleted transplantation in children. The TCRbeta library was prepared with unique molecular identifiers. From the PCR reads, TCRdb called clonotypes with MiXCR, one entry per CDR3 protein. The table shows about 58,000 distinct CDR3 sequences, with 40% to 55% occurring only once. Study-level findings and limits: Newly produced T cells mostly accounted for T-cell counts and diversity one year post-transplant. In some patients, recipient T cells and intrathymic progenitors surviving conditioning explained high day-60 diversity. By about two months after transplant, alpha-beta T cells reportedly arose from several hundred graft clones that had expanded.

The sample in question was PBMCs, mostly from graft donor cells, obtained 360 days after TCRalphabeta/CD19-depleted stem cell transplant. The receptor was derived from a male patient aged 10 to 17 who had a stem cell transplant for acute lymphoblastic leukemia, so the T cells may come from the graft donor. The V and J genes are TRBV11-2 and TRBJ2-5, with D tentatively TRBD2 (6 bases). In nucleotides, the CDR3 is TGTGCCAGCAGCTTAGATAAGGGACTCCGGGGGTACTTC. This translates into CASSLDKGLRGYF.